The entry below gives a single TCR delta chain sequence along with its context. Its antigen is still unknown. The sample comes from a study of Vδ1+ human thymocytes. The sorted cells were CD3+ Vdelta1+ Vdelta2- thymocytes from alphabeta-depleted thymus. Purity of the sorted Vdelta1+ thymocytes ranged from about 96% to 99.6%. Study-wide results and caveats: Unexpected Vdelta2 sequences could cause misinterpretation of bulk repertoire data. Thymic TRG and TRD repertoires appeared highly polyclonal. Unlike peripheral blood Vdelta1+ controls, thymic delta-chain sequences included 15% to 25% Vdelta2 and few Vdelta3.

The template was reverse-transcribed extracted RNA. Pooled V-gene forward primers with one constant-region reverse primer generated the CDR3 amplicons by multiplex PCR. TCRdb re-called clones from the multiplex PCR reads using CATT. The repertoire holds around 76,000 delta-chain clones, with approximately 37% as singletons. Trimming pared 4 bases from V and 7 bases from J, leaving 25 bases between. Germline CDR1 TSWWSYY, CDR2 QGS. The CDR3 contains 17 residues. The sequencing input was Vdelta1+ gamma-delta thymocytes from the thymus. Stated subset: FACS-sorted CD3+ TCRalphabeta- TCRVdelta1+ TCRVdelta2- thymocytes. V usage is TRDV1 and J usage is TRDJ1; perhaps TRDD2 as D (7 bases). This receptor was obtained from a boy younger than two who had congenital heart surgery. CDR3 DNA: TGTGCTCTTGGGGGGATTTCCTACTCCTACTGGGACGGTAAACTCATCTTT. This codes for CALGGISYSYWDGKLIF.